Below, 22 T cell receptor beta chains from the same sample are listed, as sequenced in a study of blood T cell repertoires in COVID-19. TCRdb's table, derived via immunoSEQ multiplex PCR, lists solely in-frame clones and lacks some. The sample lists over 140,000 clones; around 80% were seen once. The sample taken for sequencing was peripheral blood. These receptors all come from a woman of 80 years or more with active or convalescent COVID-19.

V gene TRBV13 combines with J gene TRBJ2-7; TRBD2 might be the D (5 bases). Germline V lookup: CDR1 PRHDT, CDR2 FYEKMQ (reference sequence). Trimming pared 3 bases from V and 4 bases from J, leaving 13 bases between. This CDR3 contains 14 residues. As DNA, the CDR3 is TGTGCCAGCAGCTTGCGGGCAGCGAGTTACGAGCAGTACTTC. Protein sequence: CASSLRAASYEQYF.

V gene TRBV5-6 combines with J gene TRBJ2-5, with a possible D match to TRBD2 (6 bases). Germline assignment: CDR1 SGHDT and CDR2 YYEEEE. The V end was cut by 2 bases, the J end by 3 bases, with 11 bases between. CDR3 length: 14 amino acids. The CDR3: CASSLVPGEETQYF. CDR3 nucleotide sequence: TGTGCCAGCAGCTTAGTCCCGGGGGAAGAGACCCAGTACTTC.

This clone was seen a handful of times. In DNA form, the CDR3 reads TGTGCCAGTAGTGTCGGGACAGGATTATCGGGCAATCAGCCCCAGCATTTT. It specifies CASSVGTGLSGNQPQHF. The gene calls are TRBV19 and TRBJ1-5; 8 positions match TRBD1. The CDR3 consists of 17 residues. CDR1 LNHDA and CDR2 SQIVND come from the germline V gene (reference sequence). V dropped 5 bases and J dropped 2; count of bases not matched to a gene: 11.

This clone was picked up a small number of times. The chain carries TRBV4-1 and TRBJ2-2, with a possible D match to TRBD2 (6 bases). With 0 bases removed from V and 2 bases from J, the gap between germline ends came to 13 bases. Germline-derived CDR1 and CDR2 are MGHRA and YSYEKL. The CDR3 consists of 17 residues. The CDR3 is CASSQEGTGVNTGELFF. CDR3 nucleotide sequence: TGCGCCAGCAGCCAAGAAGGGACGGGGGTAAACACCGGGGAGCTGTTTTTT.

The chain links TRBV30 to TRBJ2-2, with 8 bases aligning to TRBD2. The CDR3 has 14 residues. Germline loops: CDR1 GTSNPN, CDR2 SVGIG (reference sequence). The V segment lost 3 bases and the J segment 5 bases; nucleotides outside the gene matches: 5. The DNA of the CDR3 is TGTGCCTGGAGAGCGGGGGATCGGACCGGGGAGCTGTTTTTT. It codes for CAWRAGDRTGELFF.

The chain joins TRBV12-5 to TRBJ2-7; 8 bases align to TRBD1. J gave up 5 bases and V 5 bases, and 5 bases lay outside the gene matches. From germline, CDR1 is LGHNT and CDR2 FRNRAP. CDR3 length: 13 amino acids. Here the CDR3 reads CASGRDRINEQYF. In DNA form, the CDR3 reads TGTGCTAGTGGTCGGGACAGGATAAACGAGCAGTACTTC.

The rearrangement joins TRBV11-2 to TRBJ2-5; 7 nucleotides agree with TRBD1. This CDR3 comprises 14 residues. CDR1 and CDR2 from the germline V gene are SGHAT and FQNNGV. The junction had 6 bases not matched to a gene; V was cut back by 5 bases and J by 3 bases. In DNA, the CDR3 is TGTGCCAGCAGCGCGACAGGGAGCAAAGAGACCCAGTACTTC. It codes for CASSATGSKETQYF.

This chain uses TRBV6-1 with TRBJ1-1; the D gene is possibly TRBD1 (5 bases). Germline CDR1 is MNHNS and CDR2 is SASEGT. V was cut by 0 bases and J by 5 bases, with 22 bases left in between. This CDR3 region has 18 residues. The CDR3 coding sequence is TGTGCCAGCAGTGAAGCATTAGAGGGACTCTTGAGTGGAACTGAAGCTTTCTTT. Encoded protein: CASSEALEGLLSGTEAFF.

This chain uses TRBV6-1 with TRBJ1-2, with D unresolved. Trimming removed 1 base from V and 6 bases from J, with 9 bases in between. Germline CDR1 and CDR2: MNHNS and SASEGT. The CDR3 totals 13 residues. CDR3 sequence reads: CASSEVQLDGYTF. The CDR3 DNA sequence: TGTGCCAGCAGTGAAGTACAGTTGGATGGCTACACCTTC.

The chain carries TRBV7-6 and TRBJ2-3, with 7 nucleotides matching TRBD1. Germline V gives CDR1 SGHVS, CDR2 FNYEAQ. CDR3 length: 15 amino acids. The junction had 12 bases not matched to a gene; V was cut back by 5 bases and J by 7 bases. CDR3 sequence: CASSPDRAHGNTQYF. Here the CDR3 DNA reads TGTGCCAGCAGCCCAGACAGGGCCCATGGGAATACGCAGTATTTT.

This clone was seen more than once but under ten times. This chain connects TRBV30 to TRBJ1-2; 9 positions agree with TRBD1. The V gene end was trimmed by 2 bases and the J gene end by 7 bases; junction bases not matched to a gene: 8. CDR1 is GTSNPN, CDR2 SVGIG, per germline (reference sequence). The CDR3 contains 14 residues. CDR3 protein: CAWSYGTGMGGYTF. The CDR3 bases are TGTGCCTGGAGTTACGGGACAGGGATGGGTGGCTACACCTTC.

Concerning this clone: An end of the junction differs from the germline gene, which may be a read error. V gene TRBV28 combines with J gene TRBJ1-2; 9 nucleotides match TRBD1. The germline V gene has CDR1 MDHEN and CDR2 SYDVKM. This CDR3 has 15 amino acids. CDR3 residues: CASSSRDRAKYGYTF. The CDR3 region has the DNA TGTGCCAGCAGTTCCAGGGACAGGGCTAAGTATGGCTACACCTTC.

CDR3 amino acids: CASSVARGQYNEQFF. The CDR3 DNA reads as TGTGCCAGCAGCGTAGCCAGGGGGCAATACAATGAGCAGTTCTTC. The J gene is TRBJ2-1, the V gene TRBV9; TRBD1 matches 8 bases. This CDR3 has 15 amino acids. CDR1 is SGDLS and CDR2 is YYNGEE in the germline V gene. V lost 0 bases, J lost 4 bases, and 3 bases stayed unmatched.

J is TRBJ1-1 and V is TRBV5-8, with D unresolved. V lost 1 base and J 1 base, leaving 5 bases between the germline ends. CDR3 length equals 13 residues. Germline-derived CDR1 and CDR2 are SGHTS and YDEGEE. Here the CDR3 reads CASSLQANTEAFF. CDR3 in DNA: TGTGCCAGCAGCTTGCAGGCGAACACTGAAGCTTTCTTT.

This chain uses TRBV15 with TRBJ1-2, with 11 positions matching TRBD1. Germline trimming cut 0 bases from V and 4 bases from J; bases unmatched to any gene: 4. CDR1 and CDR2 from the germline V gene are LNHNV and YYDKDF (reference sequence). The CDR3 runs to 16 residues. The CDR3 region has the DNA TGTGCCACCAGCAGAGAGGACAGGGGGCGGGCCTATGGCTACACCTTC. Protein sequence: CATSREDRGRAYGYTF.

This chain links TRBV2 with TRBJ1-6; TRBD1 aligns across 7 bases. CDR3 size: 15 residues. Germline loops: CDR1 SNHLY, CDR2 FYNNEI. V gave up 7 bases and J gave up 7 bases; unmatched junction bases: 10. The CDR3 loop is CASIFFRGKNSPLHF. CDR3 DNA sequence: TGTGCCAGCATTTTTTTCAGGGGGAAGAATTCACCCCTCCACTTT.

The V call is TRBV6-5, the J call TRBJ1-3; D ambiguous. The V gene's germline CDR1 is MNHEY and CDR2 SVGAGI. CDR3 size: 15 residues. Trimming took 5 bases from V and 0 from J, leaving 11 bases between them. CDR3 bases: TGTGCCAGCAGTCCTAACGCCCGCTCTGGAAACACCATATATTTT. Translating gives CASSPNARSGNTIYF.

The chain joins TRBV5-8 to TRBJ1-6; weak D call: TRBD1 (6 bases). The CDR3 covers 15 residues. The V gene lost 5 bases and the J gene lost 3 bases, with 12 bases spanning the gap. From germline, CDR1 is SGHTS and CDR2 YDEGEE. As DNA, the CDR3 is TGTGCCAGCAGACCGATGACAGGCTATAATTCACCCCTCCACTTT. The encoded protein is CASRPMTGYNSPLHF.

The rearrangement uses TRBV4-1 and TRBJ1-5; unclear D gene. Trimming took 5 bases from V and 5 from J, leaving 10 bases between them. The CDR3 has 13 residues. CDR1 is MGHRA and CDR2 is YSYEKL in the germline V gene. The CDR3 region has the DNA TGCGCCAGCAGCACTCCCCCTTATCAGCCCCAGCATTTT. Translating gives CASSTPPYQPQHF.

This clone was seen just once. The chain links TRBV7-2 to TRBJ2-3; TRBD2 agrees at 7 bases. CDR1 and CDR2 (germline): SGHTA, FQGNSA. After removal of 5 bases from V and 2 bases from J, the junction contained 13 bases not matched to a gene. The CDR3 runs 17 residues. The CDR3 loop reads CASSPRGAGTNTDTQYF. The CDR3 DNA reads as TGTGCCAGCAGCCCCCGGGGTGCGGGGACTAACACAGATACGCAGTATTTT.

The chain is built from TRBV5-4 and TRBJ1-1, with 8 bases aligning to TRBD1. After removal of 4 bases from V and 0 bases from J, the junction contained 8 bases not matched to a gene. Germline CDR1 SGHNT, CDR2 YYREEE (reference sequence). This CDR3 is built from 16 residues. CDR3 sequence: CASSQGTGLMNTEAFF. CDR3 nucleotide sequence: TGTGCCAGCAGCCAAGGGACAGGACTCATGAACACTGAAGCTTTCTTT.

The rearrangement joins TRBV7-2 to TRBJ2-1, with 10 bases lining up with TRBD2. Trimming took 7 bases from V and 0 from J; bases not matched to a gene: 0. The CDR3 sequence is 14 residues long. Germline values: CDR1 SGHTA, CDR2 FQGNSA. The CDR3 sequence: CASKRGGSYNEQFF. CDR3 DNA sequence: TGTGCCAGCAAGCGGGGGGGCTCCTACAATGAGCAGTTCTTC.